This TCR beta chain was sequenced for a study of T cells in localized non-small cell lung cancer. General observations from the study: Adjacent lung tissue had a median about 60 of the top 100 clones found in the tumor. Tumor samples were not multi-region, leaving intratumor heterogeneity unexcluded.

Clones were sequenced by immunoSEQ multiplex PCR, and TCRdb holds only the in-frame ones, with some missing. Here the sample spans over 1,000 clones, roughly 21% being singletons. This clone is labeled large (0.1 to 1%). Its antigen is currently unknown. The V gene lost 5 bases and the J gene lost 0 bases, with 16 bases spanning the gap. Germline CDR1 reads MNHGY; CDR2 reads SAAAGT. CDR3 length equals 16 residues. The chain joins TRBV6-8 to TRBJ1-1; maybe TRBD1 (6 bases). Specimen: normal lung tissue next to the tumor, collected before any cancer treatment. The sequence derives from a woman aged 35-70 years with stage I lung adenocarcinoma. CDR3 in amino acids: CASSLATRTVNTEAFF. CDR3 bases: TGTGCCAGCAGTCTAGCAACTAGGACAGTGAACACTGAAGCTTTCTTT.